This T cell receptor (beta chain) was observed in a study of OX40 agonist ivuxolimab in advanced cancers. Study-level findings and limits: Dosing at 0.1 to 3.0 mg/kg was accompanied by clonal expansion of CD4+ and CD8+ blood T cells by week 6. Antigen specificity of clonally expanded peripheral T cells was not established.

Notes on this clone: Its antigen is currently unknown.

Produced via immunoSEQ multiplex PCR; TCRdb's table is partial and in-frame only. The data contain around 81,000 clones, around 80% of them singletons. Trimming left V 0 bases short and J 9 bases short, with 11 bases between. Germline CDR1 and CDR2: ENHRY and SYGVKD. The CDR3 runs to 13 residues. The sample in question was CD4+ or CD8+ T cells sorted from blood, obtained in a trial of the OX40 agonist ivuxolimab. The TCR comes from an adult with an advanced solid tumor such as melanoma, head and neck, liver or kidney cancer. The chain is built from TRBV10-3 and TRBJ1-2; TRBD1 might be the D (6 bases). The chain's CDR3 is CAISESGGSRYTF. As DNA, the CDR3 is TGTGCCATCAGTGAGTCTGGGGGCTCTCGCTACACCTTC.